The 19 T cell receptor beta chains listed next were all sequenced from one sample in a study of identical twins. From the 5' RACE reads, TCRdb called clonotypes with MiXCR, one entry per CDR3 protein. Of about 690,000 distinct CDR3 sequences in the sample, over 5% were seen once. The sequenced material came from naive T cells sorted from blood. These receptor sequences come from a man in his late teens or twenties in good health.

In its sample, this clonotype was seen a few times. J is TRBJ2-3 and V is TRBV7-2, with D unclear. Germline lookup yields CDR1 SGHTA and CDR2 FQGNSA. V was clipped by 5 bases and J by 5 bases, with 11 bases between them. This CDR3 contains 13 residues. The chain's CDR3 is CASSPSVGDTQYF. The CDR3 region has the DNA TGTGCCAGCAGCCCGTCAGTAGGAGATACGCAGTATTTT. Full variable domain (rest looked up from reference TRBV7-2 and TRBJ2-3): GAGVSQSPSNKVTEKGKDVELRCDPISGHTALYWYRQSLGQGLEFLIYFQGNSAPDKSGLPSDRFSAERTGGSVSTLTIQRTQQEDSAVYLCASSPSVGDTQYFGPGTRLTVL.

This clonotype was seen only a few times. The chain is built from TRBV10-3 and TRBJ2-7; a weak D match, TRBD2 (5 bases). Per the germline V gene, CDR1 is ENHRY and CDR2 is SYGVKD. Trimming took 0 bases from V and 10 from J, leaving 13 bases between them. The CDR3 is 13 residues long. Written as DNA, the CDR3 is TGTGCCATCAGTGAGTCTATCGAGAGGGAACAGTACTTC. Its protein product is CAISESIEREQYF.

The table lists this clonotype with a few counts. V usage is TRBV15 and J usage is TRBJ2-3, with no clear D. Between the trimmed V and J ends, which lost 0 bases and 2 bases, there was a span of 12 bases. CDR1 is LNHNV and CDR2 is YYDKDF in the germline V gene (reference sequence). The length of the CDR3 is 16 residues. In DNA form, the CDR3 reads TGTGCCACCAGCAGAGAAGGTAGCCGATTCACAGATACGCAGTATTTT. It encodes CATSREGSRFTDTQYF.

This clonotype was recorded a few times. This may be a read error, as it is one base from a much larger clone. V is TRBV29-1 and J is TRBJ2-1; D gene ambiguous. Looked up from germline, CDR1 is SQVTM and CDR2 is ANQGSEA. The CDR3 spans 10 residues. The CDR3 region is CSVFVNEKFF. The CDR3, as DNA: TGCAGCGTTTTTGTGAATGAGAAGTTCTTC.

In its sample, this clonotype was seen many times. The chain combines TRBV6-2 or TRBV6-3 with TRBJ2-7, with D perhaps TRBD1 (6 bases). There are 13 residues in the CDR3. Germline CDR1 is MNHEY and CDR2 is SVGEGT. V lost 7 bases, J lost 3 bases, and 13 bases lay in between. CDR3 nucleotides: TGTGCCAGCACCCCCCAAGGGGGCTACGAGCAGTACTTC. Translated: CASTPQGGYEQYF.

Only a few counts were recorded for this clonotype. This chain joins TRBV12-3 or TRBV12-4 and TRBJ2-1, with 11 bases lining up with TRBD2. CDR3 length: 17 residues. V shed 4 bases, J shed 6 bases, and the junction held 11 bases outside the gene matches. The chain's CDR3 is CASSSPQTSGNGNEQFF. CDR3 in DNA: TGTGCCAGCAGTTCCCCCCAGACTAGCGGGAATGGCAATGAGCAGTTCTTC.

This clonotype was observed many times. The chain is built from TRBV6-1 and TRBJ1-1; possibly TRBD1 for D (6 bases). The CDR3 sequence is 16 residues long. Trimming left V 5 bases short and J 6 bases short, with 22 bases between. The germline V gene encodes CDR1 MNHNS and CDR2 SASEGT. CDR3 bases: TGTGCCAGCAGTAGAAACCCCGGGACAATAATTTCTGAAGCTTTCTTT. The encoded protein is CASSRNPGTIISEAFF.

This chain links TRBV29-1 with TRBJ2-2, with D unresolved. The germline V gene encodes CDR1 SQVTM and CDR2 ANQGSEA. V lost 5 bases and J 5 bases, leaving 9 bases between the germline ends. The CDR3 contains 12 residues. CDR3 sequence (DNA): TGCAGCGTTCTAGGTGTGACCGGGGAGCTGTTTTTT. Its protein product is CSVLGVTGELFF.

This clonotype appeared many times. The chain couples TRBV11-2 to TRBJ2-6, with D perhaps given as TRBD1 or TRBD2 (5 bases each). This CDR3 is built from 17 residues. CDR1 and CDR2 from the germline V gene are SGHAT and FQNNGV. Trimming shortened V by 6 bases and J by 3 bases, and 18 bases separated the two germline ends. DNA for the CDR3: TGTGCCAGCAGTACAATGTTTGGGGGTAATGGGGCCAACGTCCTGACTTTC. This sequence encodes CASSTMFGGNGANVLTF. Combining the CDR3 with reference TRBV11-2 and TRBJ2-6 gives the whole variable domain EAGVAQSPRYKIIEKRQSVAFWCNPISGHATLYWYQQILGQGPKLLIQFQNNGVVDDSQLPKDRFSAERLKGVDSTLKIQPAKLEDSAVYLCASSTMFGGNGANVLTFGAGSRLTVL.

This clonotype has at least ten counts. This sequence joins TRBV11-2 and TRBJ2-3; TRBD2 aligns across 9 bases. There are 15 residues in the CDR3. The V and J ends lost 4 bases and 2 bases, in that order; junction bases with no gene match: 4. The germline V gene has CDR1 SGHAT and CDR2 FQNNGV. The CDR3 DNA sequence: TGTGCCAGCAGCTCCCGGACTAGCGACACAGATACGCAGTATTTT. Protein: CASSSRTSDTDTQYF.

This clonotype was observed at least ten times. The chain carries TRBV29-1 and TRBJ2-7; 7 bases are shared with TRBD1. Losses at the gene ends were 5 bases for V and 3 bases for J; bases not matched to a gene: 7. From germline, CDR1 is SQVTM and CDR2 ANQGSEA. This CDR3 contains 13 residues. CDR3 nucleotide sequence: TGCAGCGTTCCCGGGACAGCGTACTACGAGCAGTACTTC. Its translation is CSVPGTAYYEQYF.

Many counts were recorded for this clonotype. The V and J genes are TRBV20-1 and TRBJ2-3; 7 bases align to TRBD2. After removal of 0 bases from V and 2 bases from J, the junction contained 5 bases not matched to a gene. This CDR3 has 15 residues. CDR1 is DFQATT and CDR2 is SNEGSKA in the germline V gene (reference sequence). The CDR3 sequence is CSARENERDTDTQYF. The CDR3 DNA reads TGCAGTGCTAGAGAGAACGAGCGGGACACAGATACGCAGTATTTT.

This clonotype was seen ten or more times. The rearrangement joins TRBV20-1 to TRBJ2-7; D gene unclear. Looked up from germline, CDR1 is DFQATT and CDR2 is SNEGSKA (reference sequence). V was clipped by 3 bases and J by 2 bases, with 8 bases between them. The CDR3 runs to 12 residues. For the CDR3, the DNA is TGCAGTGCTAGTTTGGGGACCTACGAGCAGTACTTC. Protein sequence: CSASLGTYEQYF.

This clonotype has ten or more counts. The V call is TRBV24-1, the J call TRBJ2-2, with 7 nucleotides matching TRBD1. V lost 0 bases and J lost 7; bases outside the gene matches: 7. This CDR3 has 16 residues. Germline V gene data show CDR1 as KGHDR and CDR2 as SFDVKD. CDR3 sequence reads: CATSDLHRGPSGELFF. The CDR3 DNA sequence: TGTGCCACCAGTGATTTGCATAGGGGGCCGAGCGGGGAGCTGTTTTTT.

Many counts were recorded for this clonotype. This chain uses TRBV7-9 with TRBJ2-2; 9 bases are shared with TRBD1. Germline V lookup: CDR1 SEHNR, CDR2 FQNEAQ (reference sequence). CDR3 length: 13 amino acids. The junction had 6 bases not matched to a gene; V was cut back by 11 bases and J by 5 bases. The CDR3 protein is CAGYRGRTGELFF. Here the CDR3 DNA reads TGTGCCGGATACAGGGGGCGAACCGGGGAGCTGTTTTTT.

This clonotype was counted ten times or more. V gene TRBV28 combines with J gene TRBJ2-3; D may be TRBD2 (5 bases). Trimming took 8 bases from V and 2 from J, leaving 11 bases between them. The CDR3 totals 13 residues. Germline lookup yields CDR1 MDHEN and CDR2 SYDVKM. The CDR3, as DNA: TGTGCCAGCGCTGAGCGGATCACAGATACGCAGTATTTT. This gives the protein CASAERITDTQYF.

In its sample, this clonotype was seen a few times. This chain connects TRBV12-3 or TRBV12-4 to TRBJ2-7, with 7 bases fitting TRBD1. The CDR3 runs 14 residues. After removal of 7 bases from V and 6 bases from J, the junction contained 12 bases not matched to a gene. CDR3 nucleotides: TGTGCCAGCACCCGTGACACAGGGGTTGGCGAGCAGTACTTC. It is translated as CASTRDTGVGEQYF.

This clonotype was counted at least ten times. The CDR3 is CRGLGTQYF. The CDR3 DNA reads TGCAGGGGTCTCGGGACCCAGTACTTC. The chain uses TRBV29-1 and TRBJ2-5; D is ambiguous. Germline V lookup: CDR1 SQVTM, CDR2 ANQGSEA. This CDR3 comprises 9 residues.

This clonotype was seen ten or more times. V and J are TRBV15 and TRBJ2-1; D unresolved. With 4 bases removed from V and 10 bases from J, the gap between germline ends came to 8 bases. This CDR3 region has 11 residues. CDR1 and CDR2 (germline): LNHNV, YYDKDF (reference sequence). The CDR3 region is CATSIGQEQFF. In nucleotides, the CDR3 is TGTGCCACCAGCATAGGCCAGGAGCAGTTCTTC.